These 13 T cell receptor beta chains share one sample of origin, sequenced in a study of T cell responses to AZD1222 COVID-19 vaccine. Assay: immunoSEQ multiplex PCR; the TCRdb copy retains only in-frame clones and omits some. The sample contains 150,000 or so clones, about nine tenths of which appear only once. The sample consisted of peripheral blood, taken on day 0 of MenACWY control vaccination. The receptors were sampled from an adult in good health.

This clone was detected a few times. The CDR3 region is CASRPSNQPQHF. CDR3 coding DNA: TGTGCCAGCAGGCCGTCTAATCAGCCCCAGCATTTT. This rearrangement joins TRBV2 to TRBJ1-5; D ambiguous. The CDR3 runs to 12 residues. In germline, CDR1 is SNHLY, CDR2 FYNNEI. V was shortened by 6 bases and J by 4 bases, with 7 bases between the two germline ends. The full variable domain, with the rest looked up from reference TRBV2 and TRBJ1-5, is EPEVTQTPSHQVTQMGQEVILRCVPISNHLYFYWYRQILGQKVEFLVSFYNNEISEKSEIFDDQFSVERPDGSNFTLKIRSTKLEDSAMYFCASRPSNQPQHFGDGTRLSIL.

This clone has more than one count but fewer than ten. The chain has TRBV5-1 and TRBJ1-2, with TRBD1 as a possible D gene (5 bases). CDR1 and CDR2 from the germline V gene are SGHRS and YFSETQ. This CDR3 spans 15 amino acids. Trimming took off 3 bases at V and 1 base at J, with 13 bases between the two ends. The DNA of the CDR3 is TGCGCCAGCAGCTGGGCCTCAGGGAATAACTATGGCTACACCTTC. Encoded protein: CASSWASGNNYGYTF.

The CDR3 here is CASSQDAGTYEQYF. CDR3 in DNA: TGTGCCAGCAGCCAAGATGCAGGGACCTACGAGCAGTACTTC. The gene calls are TRBV4-2 and TRBJ2-7, with D maybe TRBD1 (5 bases). Trimming pared 0 bases from V and 2 bases from J, leaving 8 bases between. CDR3 length: 14 residues. Germline lookup yields CDR1 LGHNA and CDR2 YNFKEQ.

This chain uses TRBV5-6 with TRBJ2-1, with D unclear. This CDR3 contains 15 residues. CDR1 and CDR2 from the germline V gene are SGHDT and YYEEEE. With 0 bases removed from V and 3 bases from J, the gap between germline ends came to 10 bases. The CDR3 is CASSLAQAYYNEQFF. The CDR3 DNA sequence: TGTGCCAGCAGCTTGGCGCAGGCGTACTACAATGAGCAGTTCTTC. Drawing the rest from reference TRBV5-6 and TRBJ2-1, the complete variable domain is DAGVTQSPTHLIKTRGQQVTLRCSPKSGHDTVSWYQQALGQGPQFIFQYYEEEERQRGNFPDRFSGHQFPNYSSELNVNALLLGDSALYLCASSLAQAYYNEQFFGPGTRLTVL.

The chain links TRBV7-9 to TRBJ2-5; D uncertain. Germline V gene data show CDR1 as SEHNR and CDR2 as FQNEAQ (reference sequence). The V gene lost 0 bases and the J gene lost 9 bases, with 8 bases spanning the gap. This CDR3 has 12 residues. The CDR3 protein is CASSLAPLAQYF. Written as DNA, the CDR3 is TGTGCCAGCAGCTTAGCCCCCCTAGCCCAGTACTTC.

This chain uses TRBV6-5 with TRBJ1-4, with 9 bases identical to TRBD1. Germline values: CDR1 MNHEY, CDR2 SVGAGI. The CDR3 runs to 16 residues. Trimming took 3 bases from V and 3 from J; bases not matched to a gene: 5. The CDR3 loop is CASSYFGTGPNEKLFF. The CDR3 DNA sequence: TGTGCCAGCAGTTATTTCGGGACAGGGCCTAATGAAAAACTGTTTTTT.

V and J are TRBV21-1 and TRBJ1-2. TRBV21-1 is a recognized pseudogene. This CDR3 contains 14 residues. CDR3: CASSPWAGRYGYTF. CDR3 DNA: TGTGCCAGCAGTCCCTGGGCGGGCAGGTATGGCTACACCTTC.

This clone showed up many times. Other DNA sequences in the same sample also yield this CDR3. CDR3 residues: CASSQGGDSPLHF. For the CDR3, the DNA is TGTGCCAGCAGCCAAGGCGGGGATTCACCCCTCCACTTT. The V call is TRBV4-2, the J call TRBJ1-6; D gene unclear. CDR1 and CDR2 from the germline V gene are LGHNA and YNFKEQ. With 1 base removed from V and 8 bases from J, the gap between germline ends came to 6 bases. The CDR3 sequence is 13 residues long.

The chain is built from TRBV6-4 and TRBJ2-3, with D maybe TRBD1 (5 bases). V lost 5 bases, J lost 8 bases, and 17 bases lay in between. Germline lookup yields CDR1 MRHNA and CDR2 SNTAGT. CDR3 length: 14 residues. The CDR3 region is CASSSDWGKGTQYF. In DNA form, the CDR3 reads TGTGCCAGCAGTTCAGACTGGGGCAAGGGTACGCAGTATTTT.

Worth noting for this clone: This sample also contains other DNA sequences that code for the same CDR3. CDR3 coding DNA: TGCGCCAGCAGCTTGGACGGGTACAATGAGCAGTTCTTC. This translates into CASSLDGYNEQFF. The chain has TRBV5-1 and TRBJ2-1; the D is unclear. The CDR3 extends over 13 amino acids. Germline values: CDR1 SGHRS, CDR2 YFSETQ. The V and J ends lost 0 bases and 4 bases respectively, with 5 bases between them.

The chain combines TRBV5-1 with TRBJ1-4; TRBD1 aligns across 7 bases. The CDR3 contains 14 residues. V gave up 2 bases and J gave up 6 bases; unmatched junction bases: 4. The germline CDR1 and CDR2 sequences are SGHRS and YFSETQ. CDR3 in amino acids: CASSLQGSDEKLFF. The CDR3, as DNA: TGCGCCAGCAGCTTACAGGGGTCGGATGAAAAACTGTTTTTT.

This rearrangement joins TRBV10-2 to TRBJ2-7; D perhaps matches TRBD1 (6 bases). The length of the CDR3 is 15 residues. Trimming took off 2 bases at V and 6 bases at J, with 17 bases between the two ends. The germline gives CDR1 WSHSY, CDR2 SAAADI. The CDR3 here is CASSETPQGRGEQYV. CDR3 bases: TGCGCCAGCAGTGAGACCCCACAGGGTCGGGGCGAGCAGTACGTC.

A note on this clone: The sample has other DNA sequences that encode this CDR3 too. V usage is TRBV2 and J usage is TRBJ1-1; no clear D gene. The CDR3 sequence is 13 residues long. V was trimmed by 6 bases and J by 0 bases, leaving 8 bases between them. Germline V gives CDR1 SNHLY, CDR2 FYNNEI. CDR3 sequence reads: CASSREMNTEAFF. The CDR3 bases are TGTGCCAGCAGCCGGGAAATGAACACTGAAGCTTTCTTT.